These T cell receptor beta chains were read from a single sample in a study of blood T cell repertoires in COVID-19. Data came from immunoSEQ multiplex PCR; TCRdb stores just in-frame clones and leaves some out. This table holds about 75,000 clones, approximately 79% found once. The sequenced sample consisted of peripheral blood. These receptors were obtained from a woman aged 80 or over with active or convalescent COVID-19. Each CDR3 is given with its conserved first and last residue. A D gene is named only where the DNA matches it firmly. Size tells how often a clone was seen (once, few, many) or the class of an expanded clone, and some rows leave it out.

NA,TRBJ1-1,TRBV29-1,TRBD1,CSVVKIRGLLGGSTEAFF,TGCAGCGTTGTCAAAATCAGGGGGCTCCTCGGCGGATCCACTGAAGCTTTCTTT
NA,TRBJ1-1,TRBV11-2,TRBD1,CASSFVLRDRKSNTEAFF,TGTGCCAGCAGCTTCGTCCTCCGGGACAGGAAATCGAACACTGAAGCTTTCTTT
NA,TRBJ1-1,TRBV27,TRBD1,CASSLSQGANTEAFF,TGTGCCAGCAGTTTATCGCAGGGGGCGAACACTGAAGCTTTCTTT
NA,TRBJ1-4,TRBV7-2,TRBD1,CASSLLRTGGNEKLFF,TGTGCCAGCAGCTTACTTAGGACAGGGGGGAATGAAAAACTGTTTTTT
NA,TRBJ1-6,TRBV7-8,NA,CASSYTGGVGSPLHF,TGTGCCAGCAGCTACACGGGGGGCGTAGGGTCACCCCTCCACTTT
NA,TRBJ2-3,TRBV5-1,TRBD2,CASSQGLAGGLYTQYF,TGCGCCAGCAGCCAGGGACTAGCGGGGGGCCTTTATACGCAGTATTTT
NA,TRBJ2-7,TRBV7-8,TRBD1,CASSLVRTGYEQYF,TGTGCCAGCAGCTTAGTCCGGACAGGTTACGAGCAGTACTTC
NA,TRBJ2-5,TRBV30,TRBD2,CAWSVLAGATETQYF,TGTGCCTGGAGTGTACTTGCGGGAGCCACAGAGACCCAGTACTTC
NA,TRBJ2-3,TRBV3-1/TRBV3-2,TRBD2,CASSQSPPGGGAGTDTQYF,TGTGCCAGCAGCCAATCCCCCCCCGGCGGGGGGGCCGGGACAGATACGCAGTATTTT
once,TRBJ2-1,TRBV6-2/TRBV6-3,TRBD2,CASSHSGSAYNEQFF,TGTGCCAGCAGTCATAGCGGGAGCGCCTACAATGAGCAGTTCTTC
NA,TRBJ1-2,TRBV28,NA,CASSLSGVAGYTF,TGTGCCAGCAGTTTATCAGGCGTCGCTGGCTACACCTTC
once,TRBJ1-1,TRBV25-1,TRBD1,CASSVAQGNGDTEAFF,TGTGCCAGCAGTGTAGCACAGGGGAACGGAGACACTGAAGCTTTCTTT
NA,TRBJ1-5,TRBV3-1/TRBV3-2,NA,CASSQTRQEGQPQHF,TGTGCCAGCAGCCAAACTCGCCAGGAGGGACAGCCCCAGCATTTT
NA,TRBJ2-1,TRBV5-6,TRBD1,CASSYRDRDRNEQFF,TGTGCCAGCAGCTACCGGGACAGGGATCGGAATGAGCAGTTCTTC
NA,TRBJ2-7,TRBV5-1,NA,CASSSNRVGEQYF,TGCGCCAGCAGCTCTAACAGAGTCGGCGAGCAGTACTTC
NA,TRBJ2-7,TRBV7-9,TRBD1,CASSLAMFRDREFPYEQYF,TGTGCCAGCAGCTTAGCGATGTTCCGGGACAGGGAATTCCCCTACGAGCAGTACTTC
NA,TRBJ2-3,TRBV4-3,TRBD1,CASSQNRGRGDTQYF,TGCGCCAGCAGCCAGAACAGGGGGCGTGGGGATACGCAGTATTTT
NA,TRBJ2-1,TRBV28,TRBD1,CATRQGQSRSGRFF,TGTGCCACTAGACAGGGTCAAAGCCGGAGCGGTCGGTTCTTC
NA,TRBJ2-1,TRBV11-3,TRBD1,CASSLRGQYNEQFF,TGTGCCAGCAGCTTAAGGGGACAGTACAATGAGCAGTTCTTC
NA,TRBJ2-3,TRBV5-1,NA,CASSLNRAGGTDTQYF,TGCGCCAGCAGCTTGAACAGGGCCGGGGGGACAGATACGCAGTATTTT
NA,TRBJ1-5,TRBV30,TRBD1,CAWSPGQGLYNQPQHF,TGTGCCTGGAGTCCCGGACAGGGTCTCTACAATCAGCCCCAGCATTTT
NA,TRBJ2-7,TRBV6-5,NA,CGQDYPRYEQYF,TGTGGTCAGGACTACCCTCGATACGAGCAGTACTTC
NA,TRBJ2-3,TRBV14,TRBD1,CASSQGTGYAGTDTQYF,TGTGCCAGCAGCCAAGGGACAGGATACGCGGGCACAGATACGCAGTATTTT
NA,TRBJ1-1,TRBV24-1,NA,CATLGRGLPTGNTEAFF,TGTGCCACCTTAGGAAGGGGCCTACCGACAGGGAACACTGAAGCTTTCTTT
once,TRBJ2-1,TRBV6-1,NA,CASSEDRVLDEQFF,TGTGCCAGCAGTGAAGACAGGGTATTGGATGAGCAGTTCTTC
NA,TRBJ2-5,TRBV5-1,NA,CASSLPTQEETQYF,TGCGCCAGCAGCTTGCCGACTCAAGAAGAGACCCAGTACTTC
NA,TRBJ1-2,TRBV5-1,TRBD1,CASSPGDRQYGYTF,TGCGCCAGCAGCCCGGGGGACAGGCAGTATGGCTACACCTTC
NA,TRBJ1-6,TRBV14,NA,CASSQEGSGSPLHF,TGTGCCAGCAGCCAAGAAGGGTCGGGGTCCCCCCTCCACTTT
once,TRBJ2-5,TRBV11-3,TRBD2,CASSKGTSGRQETQYF,TGTGCCAGCAGCAAAGGGACTAGCGGGAGACAAGAGACCCAGTACTTC
NA,TRBJ1-2,TRBV28,NA,CASSSRDYYGYTF,TGTGCCAGCAGTTCCCGGGACTACTATGGCTACACCTTC
NA,TRBJ1-1,TRBV7-3,NA,CASSHGRGGTEAFF,TGTGCCAGCAGCCACGGTAGGGGAGGAACTGAAGCTTTCTTT
NA,TRBJ1-2,TRBV20-1,NA,CSASSSVLGYTF,TGCAGTGCTAGTTCCTCCGTCCTCGGCTACACCTTC
NA,TRBJ2-5,TRBV2,NA,CASIPYLLETQYF,TGTGCCAGCATCCCCTATTTACTAGAGACCCAGTACTTC
NA,TRBJ1-5,TRBV6-5,NA,CASRPPGGENQPQHF,TGTGCCAGCAGACCCCCGGGTGGTGAAAATCAGCCCCAGCATTTT
few,TRBJ1-4,TRBV5-1,TRBD1,CASSLSRQGTNEKLFF,TGCGCCAGCAGCTTGAGTAGACAGGGGACTAATGAAAAACTGTTTTTT
NA,TRBJ2-1,TRBV6-2/TRBV6-3,TRBD2,CASRPVAGGQSEQFF,TGTGCCAGCAGGCCTGTAGCGGGAGGGCAGAGTGAGCAGTTCTTC
NA,TRBJ2-5,TRBV30,TRBD2,CAWAGGRALWPQYF,TGTGCCTGGGCAGGAGGGAGGGCCTTGTGGCCCCAGTACTTC
NA,TRBJ2-1,TRBV29-1,NA,CSGDSGKSYNEQFF,TGCAGCGGGGATAGCGGAAAATCCTACAATGAGCAGTTCTTC
NA,TRBJ2-1,TRBV27,TRBD2,CASRATSGGANEQFF,TGTGCCAGCAGGGCGACTAGCGGGGGGGCAAATGAGCAGTTCTTC
NA,TRBJ2-1,TRBV6-1,TRBD2,CASSGLAGTLYNEQFF,TGTGCCAGCAGTGGACTAGCGGGAACGCTTTACAATGAGCAGTTCTTC
NA,TRBJ1-5,TRBV28,NA,CASSLGRAGQPQHF,TGTGCCAGCAGTCTCGGGAGGGCGGGCCAGCCCCAGCATTTT
NA,TRBJ2-7,TRBV6-5,TRBD1,CASTRGGQGHEQYF,TGTGCCAGCACCCGCGGGGGACAGGGCCACGAGCAGTACTTC
NA,TRBJ1-2,TRBV28,NA,CASGQIYGYTF,TGTGCCAGCGGTCAGATCTATGGCTACACCTTC
few,TRBJ1-6,TRBV20-1,TRBD1,CSASPGTANSPLHF,TGCAGTGCTAGTCCCGGGACAGCCAATTCACCCCTCCACTTT
NA,TRBJ1-1,TRBV10-3,TRBD1,CAIRRTGEVTEAFF,TGTGCCATCAGAAGGACAGGGGAGGTCACTGAAGCTTTCTTT
NA,TRBJ2-1,TRBV19,TRBD2,CASSPRTSGNNEQFF,TGTGCCAGTAGTCCCCGGACTAGCGGGAACAATGAGCAGTTCTTC
NA,TRBJ2-5,TRBV18,NA,CASSPISETQYF,TGTGCCAGCTCACCAATATCAGAGACCCAGTACTTC